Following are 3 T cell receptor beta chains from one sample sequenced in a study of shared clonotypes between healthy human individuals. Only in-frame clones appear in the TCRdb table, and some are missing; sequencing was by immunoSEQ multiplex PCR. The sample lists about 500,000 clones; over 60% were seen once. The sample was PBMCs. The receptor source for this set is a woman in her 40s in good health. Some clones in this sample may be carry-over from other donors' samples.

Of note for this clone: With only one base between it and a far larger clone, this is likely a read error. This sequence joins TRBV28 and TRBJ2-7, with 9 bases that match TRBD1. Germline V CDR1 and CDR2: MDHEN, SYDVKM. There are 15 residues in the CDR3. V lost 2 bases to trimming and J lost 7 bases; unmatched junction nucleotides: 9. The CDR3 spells CASSLLSTGGNEQYF. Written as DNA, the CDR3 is TGTGCCAGCAGTTTACTCTCGACAGGGGGGAATGAGCAGTACTTC.

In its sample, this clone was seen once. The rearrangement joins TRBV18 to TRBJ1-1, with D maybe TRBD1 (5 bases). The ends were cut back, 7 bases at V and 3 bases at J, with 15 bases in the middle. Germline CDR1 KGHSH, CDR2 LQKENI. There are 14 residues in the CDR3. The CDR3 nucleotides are TGTGCCAGCTTGCCCTCCGGGGGTTACACTGAAGCTTTCTTT. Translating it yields CASLPSGGYTEAFF.

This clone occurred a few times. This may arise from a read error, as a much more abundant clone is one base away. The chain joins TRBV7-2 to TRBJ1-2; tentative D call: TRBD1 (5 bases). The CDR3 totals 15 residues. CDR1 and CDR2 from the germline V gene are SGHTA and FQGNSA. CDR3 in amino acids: CASSPTRGTNYGCTF. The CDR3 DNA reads TGTGCCAGCAGCCCAACGAGGGGTACTAACTATGGCTGCACCTTC.